The 9 T cell receptor beta chains listed next were all sequenced from one sample in a study of cytomegalovirus exposure and HLA in healthy donors (dated by TCRdb to the late 2010s). Library method: the immunoSEQ multiplex PCR assay. The multiplex PCR relied on a mix of 60 forward primers for TCR Vbeta segments and 13 reverse primers for TCR Jbeta segments. In TCRdb, the immuneACCESS table is reduced to in-frame sequences with V and J assigned. These tables do not hold every clone; where another copy was compared, an unresolved V gene accounts for under half, and the others remain unexplained. This sample has 200,000 or so clones in its table, and approximately 70% of those were observed once. The ten largest clones add up to around 3% of the sample. Sequenced: PBMCs. These receptors originate from a man aged 35 to 55 in good health and CMV-seropositive.

This clone appeared a single time. The chain has TRBV6-1 and TRBJ2-3, with D possibly being TRBD2 (7 bases). The CDR3 sequence is 14 residues long. Germline CDR1 is MNHNS and CDR2 is SASEGT. V was cut by 2 bases and J by 3 bases, with 9 bases left in between. This chain's CDR3 is CASSERGGTDTQYF. CDR3 in DNA: TGTGCCAGCAGTGAAAGGGGGGGGACAGATACGCAGTATTTT.

This clone was observed a single time. J is TRBJ2-1 and V is TRBV29-1, with a tentative D call TRBD2 (5 bases). Germline CDR1 and CDR2: SQVTM and ANQGSEA. CDR3 length: 11 amino acids. V lost 6 bases and J lost 7, with 10 bases in between. CDR3 coding DNA: TGCAGCGTGGCAGAGGGTAATGAGCAGTTCTTC. Translated: CSVAEGNEQFF.

This clone was counted only a few times. V and J are TRBV6-1 and TRBJ2-2; TRBD1 matches 10 bases. The CDR3 totals 16 residues. Germline V gives CDR1 MNHNS, CDR2 SASEGT. V lost 2 bases, J lost 2 bases, and 2 bases stayed unmatched. The CDR3 spells CASSEKTGGNTGELFF. The CDR3 bases are TGTGCCAGCAGTGAAAAGACAGGGGGCAACACCGGGGAGCTGTTTTTT.

This rearrangement joins TRBV19 to TRBJ2-2, with D perhaps TRBD2 (5 bases). The CDR3 spans 14 residues. With 3 bases removed from V and 1 base from J, the gap between germline ends came to 6 bases. The V gene's germline CDR1 is LNHDA and CDR2 SQIVND (reference sequence). The CDR3 coding sequence is TGTGCCAGTAGTATGGGGAGGAACACCGGGGAGCTGTTTTTT. Translation: CASSMGRNTGELFF.

This chain uses TRBV6-1 with TRBJ1-5; D is ambiguous. Trimming stripped 6 bases from V and 0 bases from J, with 6 bases between. The germline V gene encodes CDR1 MNHNS and CDR2 SASEGT. The CDR3 runs to 13 residues. The DNA of the CDR3 is TGTGCCAGCAGCACAGCTAGCAATCAGCCCCAGCATTTT. The encoded protein is CASSTASNQPQHF.

The CDR3 is CASSILSYSYTDTQYF. In DNA form, the CDR3 reads TGTGCCAGTAGTATCTTAAGCTACTCCTACACAGATACGCAGTATTTT. J is TRBJ2-3 and V is TRBV19; D not certain. Germline V gene sequence: CDR1 LNHDA, CDR2 SQIVND (reference sequence). V was trimmed by 3 bases and J by 2 bases, leaving 15 bases between them. This CDR3 comprises 16 residues.

The genes are TRBV27 and TRBJ2-7; D is perhaps TRBD2 (5 bases). The CDR3 loop spans 14 amino acids. The V end was cut by 4 bases, the J end by 1 base, with 11 bases between. In germline, CDR1 is MNHEY, CDR2 SMNVEV (reference sequence). CDR3 nucleotides: TGTGCCAGCAGTTCACGACTAAATTCCTACGAGCAGTACTTC. This gives the protein CASSSRLNSYEQYF.

J is TRBJ1-2 and V is TRBV2; no clear D. V was cut by 4 bases and J by 0 bases, with 9 bases left in between. CDR3 length equals 14 residues. Germline V gene lookup returns CDR1 SNHLY and CDR2 FYNNEI. The CDR3 protein is CASSGLGANYGYTF. DNA of the CDR3: TGTGCCAGCAGTGGGTTAGGAGCTAACTATGGCTACACCTTC. Complete variable domain (other parts from reference TRBV2 and TRBJ1-2): EPEVTQTPSHQVTQMGQEVILRCVPISNHLYFYWYRQILGQKVEFLVSFYNNEISEKSEIFDDQFSVERPDGSNFTLKIRSTKLEDSAMYFCASSGLGANYGYTFGSGTRLTVV.

This sequence joins TRBV9 and TRBJ2-2; TRBD2 matches 7 bases. The CDR3 is made up of 16 amino acids. Germline CDR1 is SGDLS and CDR2 is YYNGEE. J was trimmed by 6 bases and V by 4 bases; bases with no gene match: 12. This chain's CDR3 is CASSHVGGVVSGELFF. For the CDR3, the DNA is TGTGCCAGCAGCCACGTGGGAGGGGTCGTATCCGGGGAGCTGTTTTTT.